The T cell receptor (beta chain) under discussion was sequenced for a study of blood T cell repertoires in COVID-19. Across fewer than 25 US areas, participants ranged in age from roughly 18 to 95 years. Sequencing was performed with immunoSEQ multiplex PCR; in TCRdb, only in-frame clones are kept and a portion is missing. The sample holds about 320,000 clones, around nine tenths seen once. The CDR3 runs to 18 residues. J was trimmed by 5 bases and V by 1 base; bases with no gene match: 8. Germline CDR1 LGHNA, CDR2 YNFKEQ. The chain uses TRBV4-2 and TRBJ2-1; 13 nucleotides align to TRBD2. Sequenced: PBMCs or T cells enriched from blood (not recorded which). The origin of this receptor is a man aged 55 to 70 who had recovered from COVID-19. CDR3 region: CASSQGTSGRLRDNEQFF. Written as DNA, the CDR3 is TGTGCCAGCAGCCAAGGGACTAGCGGGAGATTGAGGGACAATGAGCAGTTCTTC.